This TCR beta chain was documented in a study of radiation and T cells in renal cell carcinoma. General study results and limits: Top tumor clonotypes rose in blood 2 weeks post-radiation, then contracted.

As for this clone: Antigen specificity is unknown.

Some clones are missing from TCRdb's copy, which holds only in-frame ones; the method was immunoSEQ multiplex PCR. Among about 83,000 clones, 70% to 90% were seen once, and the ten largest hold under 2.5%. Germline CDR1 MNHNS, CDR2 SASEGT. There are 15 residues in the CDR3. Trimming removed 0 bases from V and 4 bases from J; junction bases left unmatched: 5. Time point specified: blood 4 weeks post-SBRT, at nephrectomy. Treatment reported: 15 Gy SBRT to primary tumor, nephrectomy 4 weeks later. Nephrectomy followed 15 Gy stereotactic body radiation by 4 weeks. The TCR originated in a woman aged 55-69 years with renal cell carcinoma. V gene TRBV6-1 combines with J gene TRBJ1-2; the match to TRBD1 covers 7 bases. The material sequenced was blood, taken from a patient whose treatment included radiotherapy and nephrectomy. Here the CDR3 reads CASSEALQGLYGYTF. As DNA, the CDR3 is TGTGCCAGCAGTGAAGCCCTACAGGGGCTCTATGGCTACACCTTC.